This record covers a single T cell receptor beta chain. The antigen is undetermined. The CDR3 runs 13 residues. Germline V gene data show CDR1 as LGHNA and CDR2 as YSLEER. The V and J ends lost 2 bases and 8 bases respectively, with 12 bases between them. Method: immunoSEQ multiplex PCR; TCRdb's copy keeps in-frame clones and lacks some. The repertoire has 260,000 or so clones, around 87% of them found once; the top ten carry about 3%. This entry comes from a study of cytomegalovirus exposure and HLA in healthy donors. Whole-study results and caveats: Rarity marked most TCR sequences, yet some public TCRs occurred in many donors. The study put about 180 TCR beta chains on its list as cytomegalovirus-associated. Cytomegalovirus status was reportedly diagnosed by the classifier with high specificity and sensitivity.

This TCR came from a man in his late teens or twenties in good health and CMV-seronegative. V and J are TRBV4-3 and TRBJ1-2, with D perhaps TRBD1 (5 bases). Sequenced: PBMCs. The CDR3 sequence is CASSQQGLGGYTF. The DNA of the CDR3 is TGCGCCAGCAGCCAACAGGGTTTGGGGGGCTACACCTTC.